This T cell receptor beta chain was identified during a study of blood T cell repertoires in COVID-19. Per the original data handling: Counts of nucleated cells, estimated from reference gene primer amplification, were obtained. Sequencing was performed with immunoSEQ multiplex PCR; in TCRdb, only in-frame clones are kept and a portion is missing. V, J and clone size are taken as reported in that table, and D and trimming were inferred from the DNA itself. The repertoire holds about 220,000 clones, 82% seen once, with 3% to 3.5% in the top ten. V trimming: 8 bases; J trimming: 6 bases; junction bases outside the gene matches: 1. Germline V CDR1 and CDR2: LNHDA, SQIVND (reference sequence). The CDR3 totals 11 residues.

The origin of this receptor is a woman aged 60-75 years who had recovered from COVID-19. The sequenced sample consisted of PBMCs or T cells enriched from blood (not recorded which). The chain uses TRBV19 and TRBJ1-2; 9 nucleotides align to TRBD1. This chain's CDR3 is CASGTGNGYTF. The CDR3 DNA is TGTGCCAGTGGGACAGGGAATGGCTACACCTTC.